The 27 T cell receptor beta chains below were found in one sample sequenced in a study of blood T cell repertoires in COVID-19. The assay was immunoSEQ multiplex PCR, and TCRdb's table has in-frame clones only and misses some. The sample lists 260,000 or so clones; roughly 90% were seen once. Sequencing was done on a sample of PBMCs or T cells enriched from blood (not recorded which). Receptor source: a woman aged 25 to 39 with acute COVID-19.

The chain employs TRBV14 and TRBJ1-2, with D possibly matching TRBD1 (5 bases). The CDR3 length is 15 residues. The ends were cut back, 4 bases at V and 6 bases at J, with 18 bases in the middle. Germline CDR1 and CDR2: SGHDN and FVKESK. The CDR3 nucleotides are TGTGCCAGCAGCCCCCTCGGGGGAAGGGACGATGGCTACACCTTC. Protein: CASSPLGGRDDGYTF.

The chain uses TRBV12-5 and TRBJ1-4, with 8 bases that match TRBD1. CDR1 is LGHNT, CDR2 FRNRAP, per germline. The CDR3 sequence is 14 residues long. J gave up 8 bases and V 6 bases, and 8 bases lay outside the gene matches. The DNA of the CDR3 is TGTGCTAGTGGATCCGGGACAGGCTGGGAAAAACTGTTTTTT. Its translation: CASGSGTGWEKLFF.

The count of this clone is one. V and J are TRBV5-6 and TRBJ2-7; 9 nucleotides align to TRBD1. Germline loops: CDR1 SGHDT, CDR2 YYEEEE. This CDR3 spans 13 amino acids. J gave up 3 bases and V 4 bases, and 2 bases lay outside the gene matches. Here the CDR3 reads CASSAGQGYEQYF. CDR3 in DNA: TGTGCCAGCAGCGCGGGACAGGGCTACGAGCAGTACTTC.

V usage is TRBV10-3 and J usage is TRBJ1-6; maybe TRBD1 (5 bases). There are 16 residues in the CDR3. CDR1 and CDR2 from the germline V gene are ENHRY and SYGVKD. V lost 5 bases and J lost 4, with 15 bases in between. This CDR3 reads CAISLGPGGYNSPLHF. As DNA, the CDR3 is TGTGCCATCAGTCTGGGCCCGGGGGGTTATAATTCACCCCTCCACTTT.

This clone has a single count. This sequence joins TRBV3-1 (or the pseudogene TRBV3-2) and TRBJ2-7; TRBD1 aligns across 8 bases. Germline loops: CDR1 LGHDT, CDR2 YNNKEL (reference sequence). The CDR3 consists of 17 residues. Trimming cost V 0 bases and J 0 bases; bases outside gene matches: 7. CDR3 sequence (DNA): TGTGCCAGCAGCCAAGATGATGCCGGGACAGGCTCCTACGAGCAGTACTTC. This sequence encodes CASSQDDAGTGSYEQYF.

CDR3 nucleotide sequence: TGTGCCAGCAGCGTAGCTGGGGCTCTTCAAGAGACCCAGTACTTC. It specifies CASSVAGALQETQYF. The rearrangement joins TRBV9 to TRBJ2-5, with D possibly matching TRBD1 (5 bases). V dropped 0 bases and J dropped 2 bases, with 11 bases sitting between them. Germline V gives CDR1 SGDLS, CDR2 YYNGEE. The CDR3 consists of 15 residues.

This chain connects TRBV7-9 to TRBJ2-1; a possible D gene is TRBD1 (6 bases). Germline V gene lookup returns CDR1 SEHNR and CDR2 FQNEAQ (reference sequence). V was trimmed by 4 bases and J by 4 bases, leaving 8 bases between them. This CDR3 spans 13 amino acids. CDR3 loop: CASSYTGYNEQFF. CDR3 coding DNA: TGTGCCAGCAGCTACACAGGGTACAATGAGCAGTTCTTC.

The V gene is TRBV7-9, the J gene TRBJ1-1; D is perhaps TRBD1 (5 bases). Trimming took off 1 base at V and 11 bases at J, with 17 bases between the two ends. This CDR3 spans 14 amino acids. Germline CDR1 and CDR2: SEHNR and FQNEAQ (reference sequence). In nucleotides, the CDR3 is TGTGCCAGCAGCTTAGGCGGGACCCTTTACGCGGCTTTCTTT. It specifies CASSLGGTLYAAFF. The variable domain in full, with the rest retrieved from reference TRBV7-9 and TRBJ1-1, is DTGVSQNPRHKITKRGQNVTFRCDPISEHNRLYWYRQTLGQGPEFLTYFQNEAQLEKSRLLSDRFSAERPKGSFSTLEIQRTEQGDSAMYLCASSLGGTLYAAFFGQGTRLTVV.

This chain connects TRBV18 to TRBJ1-6; 7 nucleotides match TRBD1. CDR1 is KGHSH, CDR2 LQKENI, per germline. The CDR3 sequence is 13 residues long. V shed 6 bases, J shed 9 bases, and the junction held 5 bases outside the gene matches. CDR3 in amino acids: CASSQGDGSPLHF. The CDR3 DNA follows: TGTGCCAGCTCCCAGGGGGACGGTTCACCCCTCCACTTT.

This sequence joins TRBV19 and TRBJ1-6; D perhaps matches TRBD1 (6 bases). The CDR3 covers 14 residues. Germline lookup yields CDR1 LNHDA and CDR2 SQIVND (reference sequence). V lost 3 bases and J 9 bases, leaving 12 bases between the germline ends. This chain's CDR3 is CASSITGRGSPLHF. Written as DNA, the CDR3 is TGTGCCAGTAGTATTACAGGGAGAGGTTCACCCCTCCACTTT.

This chain joins TRBV19 and TRBJ1-2; D is perhaps TRBD1 (5 bases). Deletions cut 6 bases from V and 4 bases from J, with 12 bases between. The germline V gene has CDR1 LNHDA and CDR2 SQIVND (reference sequence). The CDR3 runs 13 residues. The CDR3 nucleotides are TGTGCCAGTAGCCCAACAGGACCCTATGGCTACACCTTC. As protein: CASSPTGPYGYTF.

The chain's CDR3 is CASSQEMQGWIWWNYGYTF. The CDR3, as DNA: TGCGCCAGCAGCCAAGAAATGCAGGGATGGATTTGGTGGAACTATGGCTACACCTTC. The genes are TRBV4-1 and TRBJ1-2; TRBD1 might be the D (5 bases). Germline loops: CDR1 MGHRA, CDR2 YSYEKL. This CDR3 spans 19 amino acids. Trimming left V 0 bases short and J 2 bases short, with 22 bases between.

The J gene is TRBJ1-2, the V gene TRBV5-6, with 8 bases aligning to TRBD1. Trimming at V came to 0 bases and at J to 10 bases, leaving 5 bases not matched to a gene. This CDR3 contains 13 residues. Germline-derived CDR1 and CDR2 are SGHDT and YYEEEE. Here the CDR3 reads CASSLGGQADYTF. The CDR3 DNA reads TGTGCCAGCAGCTTGGGGGGACAGGCAGACTACACCTTC.

This clone was seen a handful of times. V and J are TRBV5-1 and TRBJ2-7; D is unresolved. V lost 0 bases and J lost 5, with 6 bases in between. The CDR3 length is 12 residues. Germline V CDR1 and CDR2: SGHRS, YFSETQ. This CDR3 is CASSLDNNEQYF. For the CDR3, the DNA is TGCGCCAGCAGCTTGGACAATAACGAGCAGTACTTC.

The chain recombines TRBV11-2 with TRBJ2-5; 7 positions match TRBD2. Trimming at V came to 5 bases and at J to 2 bases, leaving 5 bases not matched to a gene. CDR3 size: 14 residues. The germline V gene has CDR1 SGHAT and CDR2 FQNNGV. CDR3 DNA sequence: TGTGCCAGCAGCACCCGGACTAGACAAGAGACCCAGTACTTC. Residues: CASSTRTRQETQYF. The complete variable domain, with remaining parts taken from reference TRBV11-2 and TRBJ2-5, reads EAGVAQSPRYKIIEKRQSVAFWCNPISGHATLYWYQQILGQGPKLLIQFQNNGVVDDSQLPKDRFSAERLKGVDSTLKIQPAKLEDSAVYLCASSTRTRQETQYFGPGTRLLVL.

The chain joins TRBV4-1 to TRBJ2-5; TRBD2 is a possible D gene (6 bases). The germline V gene has CDR1 MGHRA and CDR2 YSYEKL. The CDR3 contains 13 residues. V was cut by 6 bases and J by 1 base, with 9 bases left in between. CDR3 loop: CASSRGIQETQYF. CDR3 in DNA: TGCGCCAGCAGTCGGGGGATCCAAGAGACCCAGTACTTC.

The chain combines TRBV13 with TRBJ1-3, with 7 bases matching TRBD1. This CDR3 comprises 12 residues. Germline CDR1 PRHDT, CDR2 FYEKMQ (reference sequence). The V segment lost 3 bases and the J segment 8 bases; nucleotides outside the gene matches: 1. CDR3 loop: CASSFRGDTIYF. CDR3 bases: TGTGCCAGCAGCTTCAGGGGGGACACCATATATTTT. Full variable domain (missing parts from reference TRBV13 and TRBJ1-3): AAGVIQSPRHLIKEKRETATLKCYPIPRHDTVYWYQQGPGQDPQFLISFYEKMQSDKGSIPDRFSAQQFSDYHSELNMSSLELGDSALYFCASSFRGDTIYFGEGSWLTVV.

V is TRBV5-5 and J is TRBJ1-3; D remains ambiguous. Germline CDR1 SGHKS, CDR2 YYEKEE (reference sequence). CDR3 length: 17 amino acids. The V gene lost 1 base and the J gene lost 0 bases, with 14 bases spanning the gap. The CDR3 sequence is CASSLRTRFHSGNTIYF. CDR3 nucleotide sequence: TGTGCCAGCAGCTTGAGGACTCGCTTTCACTCTGGAAACACCATATATTTT.

This chain uses TRBV5-1 with TRBJ1-5, with D tentatively TRBD1 (5 bases). Looked up from germline, CDR1 is SGHRS and CDR2 is YFSETQ. The CDR3 sequence is 15 residues long. The germline V and J ends were trimmed by 2 bases and 2 bases, with 11 bases remaining between them. CDR3 in DNA: TGCGCCAGCAGCTTTGGAGGAGGGGGCAATCAGCCCCAGCATTTT. It yields the protein CASSFGGGGNQPQHF. The full variable domain, in which reference TRBV5-1 and TRBJ1-5 provide the parts outside the CDR3, is KAGVTQTPRYLIKTRGQQVTLSCSPISGHRSVSWYQQTPGQGLQFLFEYFSETQRNKGNFPGRFSGRQFSNSRSEMNVSTLELGDSALYLCASSFGGGGNQPQHFGDGTRLSIL.

The chain couples TRBV11-2 to TRBJ2-2; TRBD1 agrees at 11 bases. Trimming at V came to 5 bases and at J to 4 bases, leaving 6 bases not matched to a gene. Germline V gives CDR1 SGHAT, CDR2 FQNNGV. The CDR3 extends over 16 amino acids. This CDR3 reads CASSLGDRGATGELFF. The CDR3 DNA sequence: TGTGCCAGCAGCCTAGGGGACAGGGGGGCCACCGGGGAGCTGTTTTTT.

This chain links TRBV30 with TRBJ1-3; D may be TRBD1 (5 bases). Germline-derived CDR1 and CDR2 are GTSNPN and SVGIG (reference sequence). V was cut by 1 base and J by 1 base, with 8 bases left in between. The CDR3 extends over 14 amino acids. The CDR3 nucleotides read TGTGCCTGGAGTGCGGGGGTGTCTGGAAACACCATATATTTT. It translates to CAWSAGVSGNTIYF.

This clone was seen more than once but under ten times. This sequence joins TRBV7-2 and TRBJ2-1; perhaps TRBD2 as D (6 bases). The V gene lost 7 bases and the J gene lost 2 bases, with 9 bases spanning the gap. CDR1 is SGHTA, CDR2 FQGNSA, per germline. This CDR3 is built from 13 residues. The CDR3 DNA reads as TGTGCCAGCAAGGAGGGCCCCTACAATGAGCAGTTCTTC. Its protein product is CASKEGPYNEQFF. The full variable domain, rest sourced from reference TRBV7-2 and TRBJ2-1, is GAGVSQSPSNKVTEKGKDVELRCDPISGHTALYWYRQSLGQGLEFLIYFQGNSAPDKSGLPSDRFSAERTGGSVSTLTIQRTQQEDSAVYLCASKEGPYNEQFFGPGTRLTVL.

The V and J genes are TRBV10-3 and TRBJ2-3, with 9 positions matching TRBD1. J lost 6 bases, V lost 10 bases, and 8 bases had no gene match. This CDR3 is built from 13 residues. CDR1 and CDR2 (germline): ENHRY, SYGVKD. The CDR3: CAKGTGILDTQYF. DNA of the CDR3: TGTGCCAAGGGGACAGGGATCTTGGATACGCAGTATTTT.

V usage is TRBV4-1 and J usage is TRBJ2-3; D might be TRBD2 (6 bases). CDR1 and CDR2 (germline): MGHRA, YSYEKL. This CDR3 has 13 residues. V was trimmed by 4 bases and J by 1 base, leaving 6 bases between them. Written as DNA, the CDR3 is TGCGCCAGCAGCCGGGGGGGCACAGATACGCAGTATTTT. Its translation is CASSRGGTDTQYF.

CDR3 sequence (DNA): TGTGCCAGCAGTCCCTGGGGGGGCCTTTCCTACGAGCAGTACTTC. Translated, it gives CASSPWGGLSYEQYF. This chain links TRBV27 with TRBJ2-7, with D perhaps matching TRBD2 (7 bases). Germline V gives CDR1 MNHEY, CDR2 SMNVEV (reference sequence). This CDR3 is 15 amino acids long. Between the trimmed V and J ends, which lost 5 bases and 1 base, there was a span of 15 bases.

The chain uses TRBV6-5 and TRBJ1-2; unclear D gene. Looked up from germline, CDR1 is MNHEY and CDR2 is SVGAGI. V was clipped by 5 bases and J by 6 bases, with 10 bases between them. This CDR3 contains 12 residues. Here the CDR3 reads CASSPGKDGYTF. In DNA, the CDR3 is TGTGCCAGCAGTCCCGGGAAGGATGGCTACACCTTC.

This clone appeared once. The V and J genes are TRBV29-1 and TRBJ1-2; a possible D gene is TRBD1 (6 bases). Deletions cut 4 bases from V and 6 bases from J, with 21 bases between. From germline, CDR1 is SQVTM and CDR2 ANQGSEA. The CDR3 is 15 amino acids. Written as DNA, the CDR3 is TGCAGCGTTGCAAGGCGGGGGGGCGCGGATGATGGCTACACCTTC. This translates into CSVARRGGADDGYTF. Supplemented by reference TRBV29-1 and TRBJ1-2, the full variable domain reads SAVISQKPSRDICQRGTSLTIQCQVDSQVTMMFWYRQQPGQSLTLIATANQGSEATYESGFVIDKFPISRPNLTFSTLTVSNMSPEDSSIYLCSVARRGGADDGYTFGSGTRLTVV.